Following are 25 T cell receptor beta chains from one sample sequenced in a study of regulatory T cells in long-lasting Graves disease. For TCR beta, libraries came from iRepertoire HTBI primers and Arm-PCR of CDR3 regions. TCRdb re-analysed the multiplex PCR reads in MiXCR, keeping a single row per CDR3 protein. The data hold almost 450,000 distinct CDR3 sequences, with around 17% observed a single time. Noted time point: newly diagnosed GD, antithyroid drugs for less than 3 months. Preparation of the TCR library used RNA extracted from PBMCs. The data were also submitted as part of a second study, on T cells in Graves' hyperthyroidism and ophthalmopathy.

Here the sequenced sample was peripheral blood mononuclear cells (PBMCs), taken at new diagnosis, from a patient treated with antithyroid drugs. All receptors derive from a woman under 40 with Graves disease.

This clonotype was counted ten times or more. The chain employs TRBV20-1 and TRBJ2-7, with a tentative D call TRBD1 (6 bases). The length of the CDR3 is 14 residues. V lost 3 bases to trimming and J lost 3 bases, with 15 bases between them. Per the germline V gene, CDR1 is DFQATT and CDR2 is SNEGSKA (reference sequence). The CDR3 DNA sequence: TGCAGTGCTAGGGGGGCAGGGAAGGGCTACGAGCAGTACTTC. It is translated as CSARGAGKGYEQYF.

This clonotype has more than one count but fewer than ten. The junction departs from germline at one end; a sequencing error may be responsible. The chain joins TRBV12-3 or TRBV12-4 to TRBJ2-5; TRBD1 might be the D (6 bases). The CDR3 runs 13 residues. Written as DNA, the CDR3 is TGTGCCAGCAGGCCGACAGGCCAAGAGACCCAGCACTTC. This codes for CASRPTGQETQHF.

There are many counts of this clonotype. The rearrangement joins TRBV24-1 to TRBJ2-1; no reliable D call. The germline CDR1 and CDR2 sequences are KGHDR and SFDVKD. Between the trimmed V and J ends, which lost 4 bases and 6 bases, there was a span of 12 bases. CDR3 size: 14 residues. The CDR3 DNA is TGTGCCACCAGTGAGTCTGATAGTCTCAATGAGCAGTTCTTC. Translated: CATSESDSLNEQFF.

This clonotype has more than one count but fewer than ten. This rearrangement joins TRBV28 to TRBJ2-7; 7 bases agree with TRBD2. There are 15 residues in the CDR3. Germline CDR1 and CDR2: MDHEN and SYDVKM. The junction had 10 bases not matched to a gene; V was cut back by 5 bases and J by 3 bases. CDR3 sequence: CASSPWGERGYEQYF. CDR3 bases: TGTGCCAGCAGTCCCTGGGGGGAGCGGGGCTACGAGCAGTACTTC.

The V call is TRBV6-2 or TRBV6-3, the J call TRBJ2-5; maybe TRBD1 (5 bases). V was trimmed by 6 bases and J by 5 bases, leaving 13 bases between them. Looked up from germline, CDR1 is MNHEY and CDR2 is SVGEGT. This CDR3 is built from 13 residues. DNA of the CDR3: TGTGCCAGCAGGTCAGGGCTCAGGGAGACCCAGTACTTC. It translates to CASRSGLRETQYF.

As concerns this clonotype: Possible read error: a much larger clone is one base away. The chain carries TRBV24-1 and TRBJ2-1; perhaps TRBD2 as D (6 bases). Germline CDR1 reads KGHDR; CDR2 reads SFDVKD. The CDR3 runs to 17 residues. The V end lost 2 bases, the J end lost 0 bases, and 13 bases lay between the germline ends. CDR3: CATSDWRGGSSYNEQFF. The CDR3 nucleotides are TGTGCCACCAGTGATTGGCGGGGCGGAAGCTCCTACAATGAGCAGTTCTTC.

Ten or more counts support this clonotype. The CDR3 DNA reads as TGTGCCAGCAGCTTCGCGCAGAGCTCCTACAATGAGCAGTTCTTC. The encoded protein is CASSFAQSSYNEQFF. The chain employs TRBV7-9 and TRBJ2-1, with D unclear. With 3 bases removed from V and 0 bases from J, the gap between germline ends came to 9 bases. Looked up from germline, CDR1 is SEHNR and CDR2 is FQNEAQ (reference sequence). The CDR3 loop spans 15 amino acids.

The chain couples TRBV6-5 to TRBJ2-5, with TRBD1 matching 10 bases. V lost 2 bases to trimming and J lost 5 bases; unmatched junction nucleotides: 2. The CDR3 spans 14 residues. Germline V CDR1 and CDR2: MNHEY, SVGAGI. CDR3 amino acids: CASSYTGQGETQYF. DNA for the CDR3: TGTGCCAGCAGTTACACGGGACAGGGGGAGACCCAGTACTTC.

The rearrangement uses TRBV4-3 and TRBJ2-2; TRBD1 aligns across 11 bases. J gave up 5 bases and V 0 bases, and 8 bases lay outside the gene matches. The CDR3 is 18 residues long. Looked up from germline, CDR1 is LGHNA and CDR2 is YSLEER. CDR3 sequence reads: CASSQDPKGDRGTGELFF. The CDR3 DNA reads TGCGCCAGCAGCCAAGATCCAAAGGGGGACAGGGGGACCGGGGAGCTGTTTTTT.

V and J are TRBV5-6 and TRBJ2-7, with D unresolved. This CDR3 is 14 amino acids long. Between the trimmed V and J ends, which lost 2 bases and 5 bases, there was a span of 14 bases. The germline V gene has CDR1 SGHDT and CDR2 YYEEEE. CDR3 region: CASSFLRNPDEQYF. The CDR3 DNA reads as TGTGCCAGCAGCTTCCTCCGGAATCCAGACGAGCAGTACTTC.

This clonotype appeared a few times. The chain employs TRBV5-1 and TRBJ1-4; D is possibly TRBD1 (6 bases). The CDR3 is made up of 18 amino acids. Germline CDR1 is SGHRS and CDR2 is YFSETQ. The V end lost 6 bases, the J end lost 6 bases, and 27 bases lay between the germline ends. The CDR3 loop reads CASILITDKDRGDEKLFF. DNA for the CDR3: TGCGCCAGCATCTTAATAACAGATAAGGACAGAGGGGATGAAAAACTGTTTTTT. Filled out from reference TRBV5-1 and TRBJ1-4, the complete variable domain reads KAGVTQTPRYLIKTRGQQVTLSCSPISGHRSVSWYQQTPGQGLQFLFEYFSETQRNKGNFPGRFSGRQFSNSRSEMNVSTLELGDSALYLCASILITDKDRGDEKLFFGSGTQLSVL.

This clonotype was counted ten times or more. The rearrangement links TRBV6-1 to TRBJ1-5; D not certain. Trimming cost V 6 bases and J 1 base, with 13 bases left between them. The germline V gene has CDR1 MNHNS and CDR2 SASEGT. This CDR3 comprises 15 residues. CDR3 DNA sequence: TGTGCCAGCAGGACACTCGGGCGGAGCAATCAGCCCCAGCATTTT. Translated, it gives CASRTLGRSNQPQHF.

The genes are TRBV27 and TRBJ2-1; possibly TRBD2 for D (6 bases). V lost 6 bases, J lost 9 bases, and 9 bases lay in between. The CDR3 contains 11 residues. Germline V gene lookup returns CDR1 MNHEY and CDR2 SMNVEV (reference sequence). The CDR3 DNA reads TGTGCCAGCAGGGACTACTCTGAGCAGTTCTTC. It yields the protein CASRDYSEQFF.

This clonotype was recorded a few times. V is TRBV20-1 and J is TRBJ2-7; D possibly corresponds to TRBD1 (6 bases). Looked up from germline, CDR1 is DFQATT and CDR2 is SNEGSKA (reference sequence). The CDR3 covers 15 residues. The V and J ends lost 2 bases and 4 bases respectively, with 18 bases between them. The CDR3 region has the DNA TGCAGTGCTAGATCCCCGGGCCAGGGGATGTACGAGCAGTACTTC. It translates to CSARSPGQGMYEQYF.

This sequence joins TRBV6-5 and TRBJ2-1, with a tentative D call TRBD1 (5 bases). The germline CDR1 and CDR2 sequences are MNHEY and SVGAGI. This CDR3 contains 14 residues. Trimming removed 2 bases at V and 5 bases at J, with 10 bases between. As DNA, the CDR3 is TGTGCCAGCAGTTACCTAGACAGTAACAATGAGCAGTTCTTC. Amino acids: CASSYLDSNNEQFF.

This clonotype came up a few times. V gene TRBV20-1 combines with J gene TRBJ2-1, with D uncertain. Germline values: CDR1 DFQATT, CDR2 SNEGSKA (reference sequence). V lost 3 bases to trimming and J lost 7 bases, with 13 bases between them. CDR3 length: 13 amino acids. As DNA, the CDR3 is TGCAGTGCTAGTAAGAACACCCGGAATGAGCAGTTCTTC. Its protein is CSASKNTRNEQFF.

The CDR3 coding sequence is TGTGCCAGCAGCATGGGGGACTTGGGACCGAGGAATCAGCCCCAGCATTTT. It specifies CASSMGDLGPRNQPQHF. The V and J genes are TRBV7-2 and TRBJ1-5, with D possibly matching TRBD1 (5 bases). The V and J ends lost 5 bases and 4 bases respectively, with 21 bases between them. The CDR3 runs 17 residues. Germline-derived CDR1 and CDR2 are SGHTA and FQGNSA.

This clonotype was picked up many times. V usage is TRBV7-2 and J usage is TRBJ1-3; D remains ambiguous. CDR1 and CDR2 (germline): SGHTA, FQGNSA. V lost 0 bases and J 0 bases, leaving 6 bases between the germline ends. The CDR3 runs to 15 residues. This CDR3 reads CASSLARTSGNTIYF. The CDR3 nucleotides read TGTGCCAGCAGCTTAGCGCGGACCTCTGGAAACACCATATATTTT.

The rearrangement links TRBV12-3 or TRBV12-4 to TRBJ2-4, with D perhaps matching TRBD1 or TRBD2 (5 bases each). This CDR3 has 14 amino acids. V gave up 8 bases and J gave up 6 bases, with 17 bases separating them. The CDR3: CASATLGVGNIQYF. The CDR3 region has the DNA TGTGCCAGCGCAACGTTGGGGGTTGGAAACATTCAGTACTTC.

This clonotype was counted many times. This chain uses TRBV20-1 with TRBJ2-7; 7 bases are a match to TRBD2. Germline V gene sequence: CDR1 DFQATT, CDR2 SNEGSKA (reference sequence). Trimming at V came to 3 bases and at J to 5 bases, leaving 16 bases not matched to a gene. This CDR3 is built from 16 residues. CDR3 in amino acids: CSARDPRSGNMNEQYF. The CDR3 coding sequence is TGCAGTGCTAGGGACCCAAGGAGCGGGAATATGAACGAGCAGTACTTC.

This clonotype showed up many times. The chain combines TRBV29-1 with TRBJ2-1; D is perhaps TRBD1 or TRBD2 (6 bases each). Trimming took 2 bases from V and 4 from J, leaving 15 bases between them. The germline gives CDR1 SQVTM, CDR2 ANQGSEA. This CDR3 region has 15 residues. CDR3 protein: CSVENPQGRYNEQFF. DNA for the CDR3: TGCAGCGTTGAAAACCCGCAGGGGAGGTACAATGAGCAGTTCTTC.

This clonotype showed up just a few times. V is TRBV7-9 and J is TRBJ1-1; D remains ambiguous. Germline V gene data show CDR1 as SEHNR and CDR2 as FQNEAQ (reference sequence). V was clipped by 3 bases and J by 1 base, with 6 bases between them. There are 13 residues in the CDR3. The CDR3 region is CASSFARNTEAFF. The CDR3 region has the DNA TGTGCCAGCAGCTTCGCAAGGAACACTGAAGCTTTCTTT. The variable domain in full, completed from reference TRBV7-9 and TRBJ1-1, reads DTGVSQNPRHKITKRGQNVTFRCDPISEHNRLYWYRQTLGQGPEFLTYFQNEAQLEKSRLLSDRFSAERPKGSFSTLEIQRTEQGDSAMYLCASSFARNTEAFFGQGTRLTVV.

J is TRBJ2-7 and V is TRBV18; 7 positions agree with TRBD1. Per the germline V gene, CDR1 is KGHSH and CDR2 is LQKENI. The CDR3 runs to 14 residues. Trimming removed 1 base from V and 6 bases from J; junction bases left unmatched: 6. CDR3 sequence: CASSPQGALGEQYF. The DNA of the CDR3 is TGTGCCAGCTCACCACAGGGGGCGCTTGGCGAGCAGTACTTC. The complete variable domain, with remaining parts taken from reference TRBV18 and TRBJ2-7, reads NAGVMQNPRHLVRRRGQEARLRCSPMKGHSHVYWYRQLPEEGLKFMVYLQKENIIDESGMPKERFSAEFPKEGPSILRIQQVVRGDSAAYFCASSPQGALGEQYFGPGTRLTVT.

The rearrangement joins TRBV12-3 or TRBV12-4 to TRBJ2-1; 9 bases are shared with TRBD2. V lost 3 bases and J lost 5; bases outside the gene matches: 5. CDR3 length: 15 amino acids. DNA of the CDR3: TGTGCCAGCAGTTTCCTAGCGGGGCCTAACAATGAGCAGTTCTTC. Translating it yields CASSFLAGPNNEQFF.

A few counts support this clonotype. This chain connects TRBV27 to TRBJ1-1; 7 nucleotides align to TRBD1. CDR1 is MNHEY and CDR2 is SMNVEV in the germline V gene (reference sequence). The CDR3 has 15 amino acids. J lost 0 bases, V lost 10 bases, and 11 bases had no gene match. CDR3 nucleotides: TGTGCCACCCGACAGGGAGGAAGAATGAACACTGAAGCTTTCTTT. Its translation: CATRQGGRMNTEAFF.